The 6 T cell receptor beta chains in this list originate from one sample, sequenced in a study of beta chain features in type 1 diabetes. Broader study findings: There was a moderate but significant shortening of TCRB CDR3s in all four CD4+ subsets of Type 1 diabetes patients.

For these TCRs, the target antigens are not known. Expressed TCRB transcripts were sequenced because the isolated RNA had all been reverse transcribed beforehand. Clones were read by immunoSEQ multiplex PCR, and TCRdb kept only the in-frame ones, dropping some. The sample lists under 350,000 clones, less than 30% seen once, with roughly 0.011% in the top ten. Material for sequencing was naive CD4+ T cells from blood. Source of these receptors: a woman in her 30s with type 1 diabetes.

This chain links TRBV7-9 with TRBJ2-7; D is unclear. In germline, CDR1 is SEHNR, CDR2 FQNEAQ (reference sequence). The CDR3 has 13 amino acids. V shed 10 bases and J shed 0 bases, with 13 bases lying between them. The CDR3 loop is CATPGRSSYEQYF. CDR3 in DNA: TGTGCCACCCCCGGTCGGAGCTCCTACGAGCAGTACTTC.

The table lists this clone with a few counts. This rearrangement joins TRBV30 to TRBJ1-2; D remains ambiguous. The CDR3 covers 11 residues. The V and J ends lost 4 bases and 4 bases respectively, with 7 bases between them. Germline V gene sequence: CDR1 GTSNPN, CDR2 SVGIG (reference sequence). The CDR3 DNA reads TGTGCCTGGACCCCAGGCTATGGCTACACCTTC. Its protein product is CAWTPGYGYTF. Supplemented by reference TRBV30 and TRBJ1-2, the full variable domain reads SQTIHQWPATLVQPVGSPLSLECTVEGTSNPNLYWYRQAAGRGLQLLFYSVGIGQISSEVPQNLSASRPQDRQFILSSKKLLLSDSGFYLCAWTPGYGYTFGSGTRLTVV.

V usage is TRBV20-1 and J usage is TRBJ2-3; 7 bases are a match to TRBD1. Germline V lookup: CDR1 DFQATT, CDR2 SNEGSKA (reference sequence). Trimming removed 5 bases from V and 8 bases from J; junction bases left unmatched: 4. CDR3 length equals 11 residues. CDR3: CSALQGSTQYF. The CDR3 bases are TGCAGTGCTCTACAGGGGTCTACGCAGTATTTT.

CDR3 in amino acids: CASSQDGSSGRDTQYF. CDR3 in DNA: TGTGCCAGCAGCCAAGATGGTTCTAGCGGAAGAGATACGCAGTATTTT. J is TRBJ2-3 and V is TRBV4-2; 7 bases map to TRBD2. V shed 0 bases, J shed 5 bases, and the junction held 8 bases outside the gene matches. The CDR3 spans 16 residues. Germline values: CDR1 LGHNA, CDR2 YNFKEQ.

The rearrangement joins TRBV2 to TRBJ2-7; 9 nucleotides agree with TRBD2. The ends lost 5 bases at V and 0 bases at J; junction bases unmatched: 2. CDR1 SNHLY and CDR2 FYNNEI come from the germline V gene. The CDR3 spans 14 residues. The CDR3 sequence: CASSTSGHSYEQYF. The CDR3, as DNA: TGTGCCAGCAGTACTAGCGGGCACTCCTACGAGCAGTACTTC. Supplemented by reference TRBV2 and TRBJ2-7, the full variable domain reads EPEVTQTPSHQVTQMGQEVILRCVPISNHLYFYWYRQILGQKVEFLVSFYNNEISEKSEIFDDQFSVERPDGSNFTLKIRSTKLEDSAMYFCASSTSGHSYEQYFGPGTRLTVT.

This clone turned up a few times. The chain recombines TRBV10-3 with TRBJ2-7, with D possibly TRBD2 on 6 matching bases. The CDR3 sequence is 13 residues long. In germline, CDR1 is ENHRY, CDR2 SYGVKD. Deletions cut 9 bases from V and 3 bases from J, with 15 bases between. The CDR3: CAIGRTHDYEQYF. The CDR3 bases are TGTGCCATTGGGAGGACTCACGACTACGAGCAGTACTTC.